These 16 T cell receptor beta chains share one sample of origin, sequenced in a study of blood T cells in healthy people across ages. The use of a sample-barcoded 5' primer and a J-beta primer mix characterized a second PCR of roughly 7 to 11 cycles. MiXCR, run by TCRdb on the 5' RACE reads, gives a single entry per CDR3 protein. The repertoire holds roughly 790,000 distinct CDR3 sequences, around 46% seen once, with 20% to 25% in the top ten. The source material was blood. Receptors were obtained from a woman in her fifties or sixties in good health.

On this clonotype itself: This may stem from a read error, because a much larger clone lies one nucleotide away. The chain recombines TRBV6-2 or TRBV6-3 with TRBJ2-7; 7 positions match TRBD2. V shed 7 bases, J shed 7 bases, and the junction held 13 bases outside the gene matches. There are 14 residues in the CDR3. Per germline, CDR1 MNHEY and CDR2 SVGEGT. The CDR3 DNA is TGTGCCAGCACTCCAGGGACTAAGGGGCATGAGCAGTACTTC. It yields the protein CASTPGTKGHEQYF.

This clonotype turned up a few times. V is TRBV29-1 and J is TRBJ1-1, with D hard to call. CDR1 SQVTM and CDR2 ANQGSEA come from the germline V gene. V was clipped by 5 bases and J by 1 base, with 14 bases between them. CDR3 length: 14 amino acids. The CDR3 DNA follows: TGCAGCGTTTGGAATGGGATTACGAACACTGAAGCTTTCTTT. Translating it yields CSVWNGITNTEAFF.

The chain employs TRBV13 and TRBJ2-7; 7 bases agree with TRBD1. The ends lost 5 bases at V and 3 bases at J; junction bases unmatched: 4. The CDR3 has 13 amino acids. Germline assignment: CDR1 PRHDT and CDR2 FYEKMQ (reference sequence). The CDR3 sequence: CASSDRVDYEQYF. The CDR3 nucleotides read TGTGCCAGCAGCGACAGGGTTGACTACGAGCAGTACTTC.

Worth noting for this clonotype: One end of the junction fails to match germline, which may point to a read error. The V call is TRBV9, the J call TRBJ2-1; 7 bases agree with TRBD2. Germline V lookup: CDR1 SGDLS, CDR2 YYNGEE. This CDR3 has 15 residues. CDR3 amino acids: CASNSSGDSFNEQFF. The CDR3 DNA reads TGTGCCAGCAATTCTAGCGGCGACTCCTTCAATGAGCAGTTCTTC.

In this sample, this clonotype turned up a few times. This chain connects TRBV20-1 to TRBJ2-1; D remains ambiguous. CDR3 length: 14 residues. CDR1 is DFQATT and CDR2 is SNEGSKA in the germline V gene (reference sequence). V lost 0 bases and J lost 2, with 8 bases in between. CDR3 sequence: CSARDSLTYNEQFF. CDR3 nucleotide sequence: TGCAGTGCTAGAGACTCCTTAACCTACAATGAGCAGTTCTTC.

This clonotype appeared a few times. This chain joins TRBV28 and TRBJ2-5; no definite D call. CDR3 length: 12 amino acids. Trimming removed 4 bases from V and 5 bases from J, with 8 bases in between. Germline V gene sequence: CDR1 MDHEN, CDR2 SYDVKM. The CDR3 loop reads CASSSVVETQYF. CDR3 nucleotide sequence: TGTGCCAGCAGTTCCGTCGTGGAGACCCAGTACTTC.

V and J are TRBV7-2 and TRBJ2-1; the match to TRBD2 covers 7 bases. V was pared by 5 bases and J by 4 bases, with 8 bases of the junction left unmatched. Germline values: CDR1 SGHTA, CDR2 FQGNSA. The CDR3 covers 15 residues. DNA of the CDR3: TGTGCCAGCAGCGATACTGGCGGGAGATACAATGAGCAGTTCTTC. The encoded protein is CASSDTGGRYNEQFF.

The DNA for the CDR3 is TGTGCCAGCTCACCAGTACCGGACAGTGGACCTAGCACAGATACGCAGTATTTT. It yields the protein CASSPVPDSGPSTDTQYF. The rearrangement uses TRBV18 and TRBJ2-3, with D tentatively TRBD1 (6 bases). Trimming pared 2 bases from V and 0 bases from J, leaving 18 bases between. The CDR3 sequence is 18 residues long. The V gene's germline CDR1 is KGHSH and CDR2 LQKENI.

The chain recombines TRBV5-1 with TRBJ1-2; TRBD1 might be the D (6 bases). Germline CDR1 is SGHRS and CDR2 is YFSETQ. Trimming removed 4 bases at V and 6 bases at J, with 16 bases between. The CDR3 totals 14 residues. In DNA, the CDR3 is TGCGCCAGCAGCCCTAAGACAGGCGGTCATGGCTACACCTTC. It yields the protein CASSPKTGGHGYTF.

Here the CDR3 DNA reads TGTGCCAGCCTGAGAGGCGGGGGCCGTTACAATGAGCAGTTCTTC. This translates into CASLRGGGRYNEQFF. The chain joins TRBV12-3 or TRBV12-4 to TRBJ2-1; tentative D call: TRBD2 (7 bases). The CDR3 runs 15 residues. V lost 8 bases and J lost 4, with 18 bases in between.

The chain joins TRBV20-1 to TRBJ2-4; D remains unclear. Germline V gives CDR1 DFQATT, CDR2 SNEGSKA (reference sequence). V was trimmed by 5 bases and J by 0 bases, leaving 11 bases between them. This CDR3 region has 14 residues. The CDR3 spells CSAPDVVAKNIQYF. In DNA form, the CDR3 reads TGCAGTGCTCCGGACGTGGTAGCCAAAAACATTCAGTACTTC.

This clonotype occurred a few times. The CDR3 protein is CSVGGLASGFQETQYF. For the CDR3, the DNA is TGCAGCGTTGGAGGGTTGGCTAGCGGGTTCCAAGAGACCCAGTACTTC. V usage is TRBV29-1 and J usage is TRBJ2-5; 8 nucleotides match TRBD2. Germline values: CDR1 SQVTM, CDR2 ANQGSEA. CDR3 length: 16 amino acids. V dropped 4 bases and J dropped 1; count of bases not matched to a gene: 11.

This chain joins TRBV29-1 and TRBJ2-1; D unresolved. Germline V gene lookup returns CDR1 SQVTM and CDR2 ANQGSEA. V was cut by 6 bases and J by 8 bases, with 23 bases left in between. This CDR3 spans 15 amino acids. The CDR3: CSVPSLRIRQDEQFF. For the CDR3, the DNA is TGCAGCGTCCCATCGCTCCGTATACGTCAGGATGAGCAGTTCTTC.

The chain has TRBV20-1 and TRBJ2-4; 10 nucleotides agree with TRBD2. J gave up 1 base and V 2 bases, and 2 bases lay outside the gene matches. In germline, CDR1 is DFQATT, CDR2 SNEGSKA (reference sequence). CDR3 length: 15 amino acids. The CDR3 DNA is TGCAGTGCTAGAATTAGCGGGGGGGCCAAAAACATTCAGTACTTC. This codes for CSARISGGAKNIQYF.

This clonotype was recorded at least ten times. The rearrangement joins TRBV12-5 to TRBJ2-3; D uncertain. Trimming pared 5 bases from V and 8 bases from J, leaving 8 bases between. The CDR3 covers 11 residues. Germline V gives CDR1 LGHNT, CDR2 FRNRAP. The CDR3 sequence is CASGLKGTQYF. CDR3 sequence (DNA): TGTGCTAGTGGTCTCAAGGGTACGCAGTATTTT.

This chain connects TRBV7-8 to TRBJ1-1; D call uncertain. V lost 4 bases, J lost 3 bases, and 12 bases lay in between. The CDR3 is made up of 14 amino acids. From germline, CDR1 is SGHVS and CDR2 FQNEAQ. The CDR3: CASSWARDYTEAFF. The CDR3 region has the DNA TGTGCCAGCAGCTGGGCGAGGGATTACACTGAAGCTTTCTTT.